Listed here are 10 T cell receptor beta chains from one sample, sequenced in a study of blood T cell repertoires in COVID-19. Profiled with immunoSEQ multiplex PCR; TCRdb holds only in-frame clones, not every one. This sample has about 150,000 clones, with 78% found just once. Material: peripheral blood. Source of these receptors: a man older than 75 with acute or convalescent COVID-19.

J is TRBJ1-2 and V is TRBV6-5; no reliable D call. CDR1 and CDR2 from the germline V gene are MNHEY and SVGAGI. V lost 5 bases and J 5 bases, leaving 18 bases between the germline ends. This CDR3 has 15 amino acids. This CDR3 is CASSIPPVGFYGYTF. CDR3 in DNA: TGTGCCAGCAGTATCCCCCCCGTCGGTTTTTATGGCTACACCTTC.

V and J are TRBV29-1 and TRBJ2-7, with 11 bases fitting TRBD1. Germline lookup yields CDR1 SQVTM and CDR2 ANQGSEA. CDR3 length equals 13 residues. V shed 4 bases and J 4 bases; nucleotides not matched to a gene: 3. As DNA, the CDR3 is TGCAGCGTTGCGGACAGGGGGCTTTACGAGCAGTACTTC. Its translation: CSVADRGLYEQYF.

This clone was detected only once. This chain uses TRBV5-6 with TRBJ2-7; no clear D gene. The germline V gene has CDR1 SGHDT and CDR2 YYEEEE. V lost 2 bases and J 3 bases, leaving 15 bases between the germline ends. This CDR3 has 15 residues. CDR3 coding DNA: TGTGCCAGCAGCTTCCCTCACGCCAGTCGCTACGAGCAGTACGTC. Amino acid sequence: CASSFPHASRYEQYV.

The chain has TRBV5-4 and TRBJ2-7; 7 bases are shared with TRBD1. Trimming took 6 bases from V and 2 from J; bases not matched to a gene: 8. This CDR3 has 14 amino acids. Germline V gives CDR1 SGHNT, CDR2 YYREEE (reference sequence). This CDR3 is CASTPHGQAYEQYF. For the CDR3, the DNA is TGTGCCAGCACCCCTCACGGACAGGCCTACGAGCAGTACTTC.

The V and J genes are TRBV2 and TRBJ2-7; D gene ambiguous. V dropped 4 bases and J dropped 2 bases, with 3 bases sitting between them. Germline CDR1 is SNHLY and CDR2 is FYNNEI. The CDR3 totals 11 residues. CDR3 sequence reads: CASSATYEQYF. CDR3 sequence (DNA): TGTGCCAGCAGTGCCACCTACGAGCAGTACTTC.

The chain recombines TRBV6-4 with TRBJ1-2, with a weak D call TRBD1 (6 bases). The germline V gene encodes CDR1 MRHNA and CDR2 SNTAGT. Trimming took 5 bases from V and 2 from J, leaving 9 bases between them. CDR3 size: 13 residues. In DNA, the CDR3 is TGTGCCAGCAGTCCCGACAGGAACTATGGCTACACCTTC. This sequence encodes CASSPDRNYGYTF.

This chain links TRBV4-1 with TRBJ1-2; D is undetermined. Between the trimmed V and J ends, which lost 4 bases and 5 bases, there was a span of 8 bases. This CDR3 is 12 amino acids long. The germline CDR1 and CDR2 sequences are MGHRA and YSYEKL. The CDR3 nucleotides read TGCGCCAGCAGCCGGGCGGGTTATGGCTACACCTTC. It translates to CASSRAGYGYTF.

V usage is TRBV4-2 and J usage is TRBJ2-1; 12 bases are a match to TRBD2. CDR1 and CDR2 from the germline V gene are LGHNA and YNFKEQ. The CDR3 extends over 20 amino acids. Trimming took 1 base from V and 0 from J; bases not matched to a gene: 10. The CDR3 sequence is CASSQAGGLAGQSSYNEQFF. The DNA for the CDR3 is TGTGCCAGCAGCCAAGCGGGAGGACTAGCGGGGCAAAGCTCCTACAATGAGCAGTTCTTC.

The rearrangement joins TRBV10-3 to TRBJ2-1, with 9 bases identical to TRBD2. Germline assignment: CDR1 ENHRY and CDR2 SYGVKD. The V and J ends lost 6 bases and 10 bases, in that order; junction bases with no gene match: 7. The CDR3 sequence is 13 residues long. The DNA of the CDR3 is TGTGCCATCAGGCCGCTAGCGGGGTTGGAGCAGTTCTTC. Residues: CAIRPLAGLEQFF.

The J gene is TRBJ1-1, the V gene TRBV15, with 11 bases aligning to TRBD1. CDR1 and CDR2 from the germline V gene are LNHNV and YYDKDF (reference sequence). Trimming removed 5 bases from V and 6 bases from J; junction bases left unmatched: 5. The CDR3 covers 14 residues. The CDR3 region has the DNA TGTGCCACCAGCCGGGACAGGGGGTTCGCTGAAGCTTTCTTT. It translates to CATSRDRGFAEAFF.